In its sample, the clone carrying this T cell receptor (beta chain) was seen a few times. The antigen is unknown. V shed 6 bases, J shed 5 bases, and the junction held 6 bases outside the gene matches. Per the germline V gene, CDR1 is MNHEY and CDR2 is SVGAGI. The CDR3 runs 14 residues. The data derive from a study of cytomegalovirus exposure and HLA in healthy donors. Findings of the study overall: The listing of approximately 160 TCR beta chains classed them as cytomegalovirus-associated. In an earlier analysis, most TCR beta V segments were productive about 87% or about 30% of the time. Diagnosis of cytomegalovirus status made by the classifier reportedly showed high specificity and sensitivity.

PCR was performed using 60 Vbeta and 13 Jbeta primers. Clones were sequenced by immunoSEQ multiplex PCR, and TCRdb holds only the in-frame ones, with some missing. The data show some 140,000 clones, with around 79% seen just once and about 7% held by the top ten. The chain links TRBV6-5 to TRBJ1-1; 10 bases are a match to TRBD1. The specimen was PBMCs. The TCR sequence derives from a middle-aged man in good health and CMV-seropositive. This CDR3 is CASRSGTGDTEAFF. The CDR3 nucleotides read TGTGCCAGCAGGTCCGGGACAGGGGATACTGAAGCTTTCTTT.